The clone carrying this TCR beta chain appeared a few times. V was clipped by 0 bases and J by 4 bases, with 12 bases between them. Germline V lookup: CDR1 MNHNY, CDR2 SVGAGI (reference sequence). The CDR3 has 15 residues. TCRdb reanalysed the 5' RACE reads using MiXCR and keeps one entry per CDR3 protein. The table has 150,000 to 200,000 distinct CDR3 sequences, approximately 10% seen once; the top ten hold roughly a third. These data originate in a study of T cells after yellow fever vaccination. This sequence originates from a young man who received the YFV17D yellow fever vaccine. The sample was CD8+ T cells sorted from PBMCs, taken 15 days after the yellow fever booster vaccination. The chain has TRBV6-6 and TRBJ1-2; D is possibly TRBD1 (5 bases). In DNA, the CDR3 is TGTGCCAGCAGTTACTCCCGTGGCAGGGTCTATGGCTACACCTTC. Amino acid sequence: CASSYSRGRVYGYTF.